Listed below are T cell receptor beta chains from one sample, sequenced in a study of OX40 agonist ivuxolimab in advanced cancers. Data came from immunoSEQ multiplex PCR; TCRdb stores just in-frame clones and leaves some out. The top ten hold 30% to 35% of the sample, which has 20,000 to 25,000 clones, 75% to 85% seen once. Sequenced here: CD4+ or CD8+ T cells sorted from blood, sampled in a trial of the OX40 agonist ivuxolimab. These receptors were obtained from an adult with an advanced solid tumor such as melanoma, head and neck, liver or kidney cancer. Both conserved end residues are trimmed from each CDR3. A D gene is named only where the DNA matches it firmly.

j_gene: TRBJ1-5
d_gene: NA
v_gene: TRBV29-1
CDR3aa: SALGDLPNQPQH

j_gene: TRBJ1-5
d_gene: NA
v_gene: TRBV5-1
CDR3aa: ASSLGTDQPQH

j_gene: TRBJ2-2
d_gene: NA
v_gene: TRBV25-1
CDR3aa: ASSEPKDRHLTGELF

j_gene: TRBJ2-5
d_gene: TRBD1
v_gene: TRBV7-9
CDR3aa: ASSADRAQVGETQY

j_gene: TRBJ2-3
d_gene: TRBD2
v_gene: TRBV28
CDR3aa: ASSSPVLGGAGGTDTQY

j_gene: TRBJ2-7
d_gene: TRBD1
v_gene: TRBV7-3
CDR3aa: ASSLGTGAYEQY

j_gene: TRBJ2-6
d_gene: NA
v_gene: TRBV28
CDR3aa: ASSPPGGSSGANVLT

j_gene: TRBJ1-4
d_gene: TRBD1
v_gene: TRBV6-5
CDR3aa: ASSPGQGAEKLF

j_gene: TRBJ1-1
d_gene: NA
v_gene: TRBV19
CDR3aa: ASSIRQNTEAF

j_gene: NA
d_gene: NA
v_gene: TRBV7-9
CDR3aa: ASSYEGRTTYEQY

j_gene: TRBJ2-7
d_gene: NA
v_gene: TRBV6-1
CDR3aa: ASSEGLVRASYEQY

j_gene: TRBJ2-7
d_gene: TRBD1
v_gene: TRBV5-1
CDR3aa: ASSSLTGSGLEQY

j_gene: TRBJ2-1
d_gene: TRBD1
v_gene: TRBV19
CDR3aa: ASSPRDRGDEQF

j_gene: TRBJ1-4
d_gene: TRBD1
v_gene: TRBV29-1
CDR3aa: SVEVSRPGQDRGNEKLF

j_gene: TRBJ2-7
d_gene: NA
v_gene: TRBV27
CDR3aa: ASSFGQGSSYEQY

j_gene: TRBJ2-2
d_gene: TRBD1
v_gene: TRBV5-1
CDR3aa: ASSFGTGIGVTSNTGELF

j_gene: TRBJ2-7
d_gene: NA
v_gene: TRBV18
CDR3aa: ASSTARGAYEQY

j_gene: TRBJ1-4
d_gene: NA
v_gene: TRBV6-5
CDR3aa: ASSYSATENEKLF

j_gene: TRBJ1-1
d_gene: NA
v_gene: TRBV27
CDR3aa: ASSSRTEAF

j_gene: TRBJ2-1
d_gene: TRBD1
v_gene: TRBV30
CDR3aa: AWIIWTGGNEQF

j_gene: TRBJ1-4
d_gene: TRBD1
v_gene: TRBV19
CDR3aa: ASRETGGGEKLF

j_gene: TRBJ1-6
d_gene: NA
v_gene: TRBV14
CDR3aa: ASSRLGPAYNSPLH

j_gene: TRBJ1-3
d_gene: NA
v_gene: TRBV6-1
CDR3aa: ASSEPGGGNTIY

j_gene: TRBJ1-2
d_gene: TRBD1
v_gene: TRBV11-2
CDR3aa: ASSLAPTGIDGYT

j_gene: TRBJ1-2
d_gene: TRBD1
v_gene: TRBV19
CDR3aa: ASSLDRYGYT

j_gene: TRBJ2-2
d_gene: TRBD1
v_gene: TRBV13
CDR3aa: ASSWTGVNTGELF

j_gene: TRBJ2-1
d_gene: NA
v_gene: TRBV20-1
CDR3aa: SARDGIMWF

j_gene: TRBJ1-5
d_gene: NA
v_gene: TRBV28
CDR3aa: ASRKGGSLNQPQH

j_gene: TRBJ2-2
d_gene: TRBD2
v_gene: TRBV12-5
CDR3aa: ASGAGGSGGPGELF

j_gene: TRBJ1-1
d_gene: NA
v_gene: TRBV7-3
CDR3aa: ASSPVGRNTEAF

j_gene: TRBJ2-5
d_gene: NA
v_gene: TRBV6-1
CDR3aa: ASIPGGNQETQY

j_gene: TRBJ2-3
d_gene: TRBD1
v_gene: TRBV2
CDR3aa: ASSRPSPGTGASDTQY

j_gene: TRBJ1-1
d_gene: NA
v_gene: TRBV7-9
CDR3aa: ASRGATEAF

j_gene: TRBJ2-5
d_gene: NA
v_gene: TRBV28
CDR3aa: ASRQTRVETQY

j_gene: TRBJ1-4
d_gene: NA
v_gene: TRBV6-1
CDR3aa: ASSEHISTNEKLF

j_gene: TRBJ1-5
d_gene: NA
v_gene: TRBV12-2
CDR3aa: ATPRTENQPQH

j_gene: TRBJ1-2
d_gene: TRBD1
v_gene: TRBV6-5
CDR3aa: ASSQGQGGGYT

j_gene: TRBJ2-1
d_gene: NA
v_gene: TRBV30
CDR3aa: AWDVDNEQF

j_gene: TRBJ1-1
d_gene: NA
v_gene: TRBV30
CDR3aa: ALEASWGEAF

j_gene: TRBJ2-7
d_gene: NA
v_gene: TRBV9
CDR3aa: ASSTAGSSDYEQY

j_gene: TRBJ2-1
d_gene: NA
v_gene: TRBV27
CDR3aa: ASSRALAGEQF

j_gene: TRBJ1-5
d_gene: NA
v_gene: TRBV19
CDR3aa: ASIINTRSNQPQH

j_gene: TRBJ1-2
d_gene: TRBD1
v_gene: TRBV9
CDR3aa: ASSVADRVDYGYT

j_gene: TRBJ2-7
d_gene: NA
v_gene: TRBV11-3
CDR3aa: ASRAGPGDEQY

j_gene: TRBJ2-1
d_gene: NA
v_gene: TRBV6-4
CDR3aa: ASSEGTQQF

j_gene: TRBJ1-5
d_gene: NA
v_gene: TRBV19
CDR3aa: ASSIYTRILTGGNQPQH

j_gene: TRBJ1-2
d_gene: NA
v_gene: TRBV9
CDR3aa: ASSLLDRFANYGYT

j_gene: TRBJ2-7
d_gene: TRBD1
v_gene: TRBV6-1
CDR3aa: ASRATGVYEQY

j_gene: TRBJ1-6
d_gene: TRBD1
v_gene: TRBV10-1
CDR3aa: ASSGQGNSPLH